Sequencing of this T cell receptor (beta chain) was carried out in a study of blood T cell repertoires in COVID-19. In the study overall: Acute-phase and convalescent COVID-19 samples originated in the United States, Italy and Spain. T cells, B-cell-depleted T cells, or PBMCs provided the cDNA or gDNA that served as material.

Authors' data handling: Amplification of reference gene primers was used by the study to estimate nucleated cell counts. Measured with immunoSEQ multiplex PCR; TCRdb has only the in-frame clones, and not every one. V and J calls plus clone size are reproduced from that table; the DNA served to infer D and trimming. Among about 120,000 clones, 88% were seen once, and the ten largest hold 0.88%. The material sequenced was peripheral blood. The sequence was collected from a woman aged 45-65 years with active or convalescent COVID-19.

CDR3: CASGGQGPYEQYF. CDR3 in DNA: TGTGCCAGCGGAGGACAGGGGCCCTACGAGCAGTACTTC. The chain joins TRBV2 to TRBJ2-7, with 9 bases identical to TRBD1. The CDR3 runs 13 residues. Germline CDR1 is SNHLY and CDR2 is FYNNEI. The trim removed 8 bases at V and 2 bases at J, leaving 4 bases unmatched. The full variable domain, completed using reference TRBV2 and TRBJ2-7, is EPEVTQTPSHQVTQMGQEVILRCVPISNHLYFYWYRQILGQKVEFLVSFYNNEISEKSEIFDDQFSVERPDGSNFTLKIRSTKLEDSAMYFCASGGQGPYEQYFGPGTRLTVT.